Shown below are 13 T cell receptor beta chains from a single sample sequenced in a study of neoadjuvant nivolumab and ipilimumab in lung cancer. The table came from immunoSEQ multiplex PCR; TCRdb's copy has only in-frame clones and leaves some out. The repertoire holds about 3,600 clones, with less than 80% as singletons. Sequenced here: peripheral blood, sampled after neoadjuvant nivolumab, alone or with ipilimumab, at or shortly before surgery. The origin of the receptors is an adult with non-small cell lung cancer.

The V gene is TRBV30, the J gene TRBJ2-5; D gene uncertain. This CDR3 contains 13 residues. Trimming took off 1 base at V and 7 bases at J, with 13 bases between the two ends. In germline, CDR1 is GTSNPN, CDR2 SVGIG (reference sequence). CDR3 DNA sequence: TGTGCCTGGAGTGAGGGTAGATTAGGGACCCAGTACTTC. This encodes CAWSEGRLGTQYF.

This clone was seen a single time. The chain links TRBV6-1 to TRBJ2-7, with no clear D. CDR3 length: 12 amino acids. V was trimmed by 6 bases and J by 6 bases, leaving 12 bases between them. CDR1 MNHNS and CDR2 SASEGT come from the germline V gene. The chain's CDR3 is CASSISRREQYF. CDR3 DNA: TGTGCCAGCAGCATTTCTAGGCGCGAGCAGTACTTC.

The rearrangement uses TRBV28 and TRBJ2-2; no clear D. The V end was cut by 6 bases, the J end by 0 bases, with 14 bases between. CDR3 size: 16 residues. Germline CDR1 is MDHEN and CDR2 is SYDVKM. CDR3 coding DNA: TGTGCCAGCAGCATGGTAGTGAACGCGAACACCGGGGAGCTGTTTTTT. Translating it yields CASSMVVNANTGELFF.

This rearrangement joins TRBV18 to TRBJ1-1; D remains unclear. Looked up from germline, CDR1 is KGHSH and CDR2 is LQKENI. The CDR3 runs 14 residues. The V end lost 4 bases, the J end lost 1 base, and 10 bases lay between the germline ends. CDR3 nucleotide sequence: TGTGCCAGCTCACTCGAGGAAGGGAACACTGAAGCTTTCTTT. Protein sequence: CASSLEEGNTEAFF.

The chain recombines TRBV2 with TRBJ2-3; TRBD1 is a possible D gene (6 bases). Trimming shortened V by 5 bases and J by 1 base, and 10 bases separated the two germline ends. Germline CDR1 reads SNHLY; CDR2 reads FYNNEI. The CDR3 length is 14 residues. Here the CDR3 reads CASSRQVRTDTQYF. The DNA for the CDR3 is TGTGCCAGCAGTCGACAGGTCCGCACAGATACGCAGTATTTT.

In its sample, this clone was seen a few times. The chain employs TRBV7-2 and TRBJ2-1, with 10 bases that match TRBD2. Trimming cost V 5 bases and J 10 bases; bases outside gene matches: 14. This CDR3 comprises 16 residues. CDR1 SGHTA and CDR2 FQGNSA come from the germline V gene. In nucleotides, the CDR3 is TGTGCCAGCAGCCCGGCGAGGGGACTAGCGTCGACCGAGCAGTTCTTC. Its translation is CASSPARGLASTEQFF.

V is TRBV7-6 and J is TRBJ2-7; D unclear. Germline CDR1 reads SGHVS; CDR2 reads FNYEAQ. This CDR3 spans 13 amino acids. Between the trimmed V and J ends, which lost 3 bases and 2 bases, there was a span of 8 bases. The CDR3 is CASSLAGPYEQYF. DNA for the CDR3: TGTGCCAGCAGCTTGGCAGGTCCCTACGAGCAGTACTTC.

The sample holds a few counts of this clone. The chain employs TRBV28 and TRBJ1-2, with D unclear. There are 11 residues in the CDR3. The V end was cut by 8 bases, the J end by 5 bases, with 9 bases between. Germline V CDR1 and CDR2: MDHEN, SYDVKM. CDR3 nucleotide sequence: TGTGCCAGCGAGGGTGGGTATGGCTACACCTTC. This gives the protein CASEGGYGYTF.

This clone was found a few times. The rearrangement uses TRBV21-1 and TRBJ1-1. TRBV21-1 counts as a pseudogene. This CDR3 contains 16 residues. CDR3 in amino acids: CASSIGSNGNNTEAFF. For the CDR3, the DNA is TGTGCCAGCAGCATAGGATCAAACGGGAACAACACTGAAGCTTTCTTT.

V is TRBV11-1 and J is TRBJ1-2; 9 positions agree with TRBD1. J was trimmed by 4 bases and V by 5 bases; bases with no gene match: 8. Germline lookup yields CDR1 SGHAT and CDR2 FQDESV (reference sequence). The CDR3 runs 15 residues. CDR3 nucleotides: TGTGCCAGCAGCCCTACTACGACAGGGGGCTATGGCTACACCTTC. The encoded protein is CASSPTTTGGYGYTF.

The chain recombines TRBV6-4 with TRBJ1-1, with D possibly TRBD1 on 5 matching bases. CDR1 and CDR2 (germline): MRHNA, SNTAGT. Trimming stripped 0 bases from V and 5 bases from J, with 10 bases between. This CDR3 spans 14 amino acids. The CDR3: CASSDSSRGTEAFF. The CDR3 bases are TGTGCCAGCAGTGACTCGTCTAGGGGTACTGAAGCTTTCTTT.

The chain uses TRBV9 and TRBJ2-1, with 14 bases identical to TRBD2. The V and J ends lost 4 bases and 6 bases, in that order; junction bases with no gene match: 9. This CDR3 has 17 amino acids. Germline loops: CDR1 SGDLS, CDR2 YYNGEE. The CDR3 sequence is CASSFTQGTSGSNEQFF. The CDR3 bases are TGTGCCAGCAGCTTCACCCAGGGGACTAGCGGGAGCAATGAGCAGTTCTTC.

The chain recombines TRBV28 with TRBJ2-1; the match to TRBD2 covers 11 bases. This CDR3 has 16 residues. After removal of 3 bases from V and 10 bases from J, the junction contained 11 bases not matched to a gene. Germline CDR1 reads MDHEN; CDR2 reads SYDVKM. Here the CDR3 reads CASSLTHPSGRNEQFF. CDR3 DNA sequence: TGTGCCAGCAGTTTGACCCACCCTAGCGGGAGGAACGAGCAGTTCTTC.